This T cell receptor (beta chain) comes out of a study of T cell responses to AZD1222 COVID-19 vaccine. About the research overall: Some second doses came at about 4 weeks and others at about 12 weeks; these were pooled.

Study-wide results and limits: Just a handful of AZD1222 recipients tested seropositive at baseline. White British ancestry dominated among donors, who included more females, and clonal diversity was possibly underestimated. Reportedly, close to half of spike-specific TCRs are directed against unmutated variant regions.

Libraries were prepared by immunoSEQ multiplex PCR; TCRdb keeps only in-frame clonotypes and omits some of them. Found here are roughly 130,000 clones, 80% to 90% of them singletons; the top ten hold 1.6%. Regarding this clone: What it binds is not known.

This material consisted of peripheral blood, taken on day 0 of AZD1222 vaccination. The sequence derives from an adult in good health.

The CDR3 loop is CASSFDRGLTGELFF. CDR3 bases: TGTGCCAGCAGTTTCGACAGGGGGCTCACCGGGGAGCTGTTTTTT. The V call is TRBV6-5, the J call TRBJ2-2; 10 positions agree with TRBD1. The CDR3 has 15 residues. V was clipped by 4 bases and J by 4 bases; unmatched bases: 3. Per the germline V gene, CDR1 is MNHEY and CDR2 is SVGAGI.